The rows below give T cell receptor beta chains drawn from one sample of a study of shared clonotypes between healthy human individuals. Some clones are missing from TCRdb's copy, which holds only in-frame ones; the method was immunoSEQ multiplex PCR. The sample shows some 500,000 clones, about 96% of them seen only once. The sequenced material came from naive CD4+ T cells sorted from blood. The source of these receptors is a woman aged 25-40 years in good health. The CDR3 runs from the conserved cysteine through the conserved F or W. D genes are given only for firm matches. Only some rows state a clone size, as once, few, many or a class for expanded clones.

V gene	CDR3 length	D gene	J gene	clone size	CDR3 protein	CDR3 DNA
TRBV7-2	14	TRBD2	TRBJ2-1	-	CASSLSGRGNEQFF	TGTGCCAGCAGCTTAAGCGGGAGGGGAAATGAGCAGTTCTTC
TRBV28	15	-	TRBJ1-3	-	CASSSGSDSGNTIYF	TGTGCCAGCAGTTCCGGGTCTGACTCTGGAAACACCATATATTTT
TRBV14	13	-	TRBJ2-2	-	CASSRGNTGELFF	TGTGCCAGCAGCCGTGGAAACACCGGGGAGCTGTTTTTT
TRBV2	14	TRBD2	TRBJ2-5	-	CASNIGLGEETQYF	TGTGCCAGCAATATAGGACTAGGGGAAGAGACCCAGTACTTC
TRBV6-5	12	-	TRBJ2-5	-	CASSRPEGTQYF	TGTGCCAGCAGCCGGCCCGAAGGGACCCAGTACTTC
TRBV7-8	14	TRBD1	TRBJ2-7	-	CASSRGTETYEQYF	TGTGCCAGCAGCCGTGGGACAGAAACCTACGAGCAGTACTTC
TRBV27	11	-	TRBJ1-4	-	CARPLREKLFF	TGTGCCAGGCCCCTCCGGGAAAAACTGTTTTTT
TRBV18	15	-	TRBJ1-5	-	CASSPQGFSNQPQHF	TGTGCCAGCTCACCACAGGGATTCTCGAATCAGCCCCAGCATTTT
TRBV4-2	16	-	TRBJ1-2	-	CASSRLGGVKDYGYTF	TGTGCCAGCAGCCGACTGGGGGGCGTCAAGGACTATGGCTACACCTTC
TRBV27	15	TRBD1	TRBJ1-2	-	CASSSPTTGDYGYTF	TGTGCCAGCAGTTCCCCCACGACAGGGGACTATGGCTACACCTTC
TRBV11-3	16	TRBD2	TRBJ2-1	-	CASSFEAGDLTNEQFF	TGTGCCAGCAGCTTTGAGGCGGGGGACCTAACCAATGAGCAGTTCTTC
TRBV7-2	16	-	TRBJ1-2	-	CASSLVGGQVDFGYTF	TGTGCCAGCAGCTTAGTGGGCGGGCAAGTCGACTTTGGCTACACCTTC
TRBV5-6	15	TRBD1	TRBJ2-7	-	CASSLFGTGGYEQYF	TGTGCCAGCAGCTTGTTTGGGACAGGGGGCTACGAGCAGTACTTC
TRBV11-2	13	-	TRBJ1-1	-	CASSLRLDTEAFF	TGTGCCAGCAGCTTACGACTGGACACTGAAGCTTTCTTT
TRBV6-5	16	TRBD1	TRBJ2-7	-	CASSSNRRGRTYEQYF	TGTGCCAGCAGTTCAAACCGTAGGGGGCGCACCTACGAGCAGTACTTC
TRBV5-1	17	TRBD1	TRBJ1-1	-	CASSQARQGLFPTEAFF	TGCGCCAGCAGCCAAGCCCGACAGGGGCTTTTTCCCACTGAAGCTTTCTTT
TRBV5-1	17	TRBD2	TRBJ2-3	-	CASSLGLAGGSTDTQYF	TGCGCCAGCAGCTTGGGGCTAGCGGGAGGGAGCACAGATACGCAGTATTTT
TRBV11-2	15	-	TRBJ1-2	-	CASSLVTGGPYGYTF	TGTGCCAGCAGCTTAGTAACGGGGGGTCCCTATGGCTACACCTTC
TRBV7-9	15	-	TRBJ2-1	-	CASSLFRERYNEQFF	TGTGCCAGCAGCTTATTTAGGGAGCGGTACAATGAGCAGTTCTTC
TRBV5-1	15	TRBD1	TRBJ1-1	-	CASSWLQGQNTEAFF	TGCGCCAGCAGCTGGCTACAGGGGCAAAACACTGAAGCTTTCTTT
TRBV4-1	12	-	TRBJ2-1	-	CASRRGGNEQFF	TGCGCCAGCCGGCGGGGCGGGAATGAGCAGTTCTTC
TRBV19	14	-	TRBJ1-5	-	CASSISEQGQPQHF	TGTGCCAGTAGTATTTCGGAACAGGGCCAGCCCCAGCATTTT
TRBV18	13	-	TRBJ1-1	-	CASSPEENTEAFF	TGTGCCAGCTCACCGGAAGAGAACACTGAAGCTTTCTTT
TRBV18	14	TRBD1	TRBJ1-5	-	CASSRGQPNQPQHF	TGTGCCAGCTCAAGGGGACAGCCGAATCAGCCCCAGCATTTT
TRBV6-6	14	-	TRBJ1-5	-	CATDLDSSNQPQHF	TGTGCCACCGACCTCGACAGCTCCAATCAGCCCCAGCATTTT
TRBV11-2	14	-	TRBJ1-6	-	CASRTAGHNSPLHF	TGTGCCAGCAGGACGGCGGGTCATAATTCACCCCTCCACTTT
TRBV28	16	TRBD1	TRBJ2-7	-	CASRESGTGGRYEQYF	TGTGCCAGCAGGGAGTCCGGGACAGGGGGCCGCTACGAGCAGTACTTC
TRBV5-1	15	TRBD2	TRBJ2-5	-	CASNKNGRAGETQYF	TGCGCCAGCAACAAGAACGGGAGGGCGGGAGAGACCCAGTACTTC
TRBV9	13	-	TRBJ2-7	-	CASPHSRGYEQYF	TGTGCCAGTCCCCATTCCCGGGGGTACGAGCAGTACTTC
TRBV25-1	17	TRBD1	TRBJ2-7	once	CASSAVGATGGVYEQYF	TGTGCCAGCAGTGCGGTCGGGGCCACAGGGGGCGTCTACGAGCAGTACTTC
TRBV28	11	-	TRBJ1-4	-	CASNSNEKLFF	TGTGCCAGCAACAGTAATGAAAAACTGTTTTTT
TRBV30	15	-	TRBJ2-1	-	CAWSVRGSFYNEQFF	TGTGCCTGGAGTGTTCGGGGTAGCTTCTACAATGAGCAGTTCTTC
TRBV2	12	-	TRBJ1-2	-	CASSQTNYGYTF	TGTGCCAGCAGTCAGACCAACTATGGCTACACCTTC
TRBV6-1	17	-	TRBJ2-3	once	CASSAGEGPEGTDTQYF	TGTGCCAGCAGTGCCGGCGAGGGACCGGAGGGCACAGATACGCAGTATTTT
TRBV6-1	14	TRBD2	TRBJ2-7	-	CASRFLADSYEQYF	TGTGCCAGCCGTTTTCTAGCGGACTCCTACGAGCAGTACTTC
TRBV7-6	15	-	TRBJ2-6	-	CASSSTGTGANVLTF	TGTGCCAGCAGTTCAACGGGAACTGGGGCCAACGTCCTGACTTTC
TRBV7-2	15	-	TRBJ1-5	once	CASSSWAGNGQPQHF	TGTGCCAGCAGCTCCTGGGCAGGGAACGGTCAGCCCCAGCATTTT